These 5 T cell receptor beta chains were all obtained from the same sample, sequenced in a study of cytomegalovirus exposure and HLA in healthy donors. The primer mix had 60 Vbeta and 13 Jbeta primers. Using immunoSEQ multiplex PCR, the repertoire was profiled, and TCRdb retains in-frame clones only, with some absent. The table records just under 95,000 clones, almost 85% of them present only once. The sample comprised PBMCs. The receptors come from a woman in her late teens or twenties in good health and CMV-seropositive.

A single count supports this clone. The CDR3 DNA is TGTGCCAGCGGAACACTCAAGGGGGACGAGCAGTACTTC. Protein product: CASGTLKGDEQYF. The V and J genes are TRBV6-5 and TRBJ2-7; a possible D gene is TRBD1 (6 bases). The ends were cut back, 8 bases at V and 5 bases at J, with 16 bases in the middle. Germline V lookup: CDR1 MNHEY, CDR2 SVGAGI. This CDR3 is built from 13 residues.

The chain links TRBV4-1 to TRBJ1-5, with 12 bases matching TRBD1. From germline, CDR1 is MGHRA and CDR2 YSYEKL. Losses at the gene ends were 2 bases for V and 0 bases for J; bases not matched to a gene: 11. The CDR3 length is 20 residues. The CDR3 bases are TGCGCCAGCAGCCAAACCGGGACAGGGGGCTTTAAGGGTAGCAATCAGCCCCAGCATTTT. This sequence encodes CASSQTGTGGFKGSNQPQHF.

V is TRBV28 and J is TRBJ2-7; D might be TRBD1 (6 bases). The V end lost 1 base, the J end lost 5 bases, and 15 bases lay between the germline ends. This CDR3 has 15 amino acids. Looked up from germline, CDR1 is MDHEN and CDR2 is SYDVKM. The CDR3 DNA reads TGTGCCAGCAGTTTATTGTGGGGGCGCGTTGACGAGCAGTACTTC. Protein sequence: CASSLLWGRVDEQYF.

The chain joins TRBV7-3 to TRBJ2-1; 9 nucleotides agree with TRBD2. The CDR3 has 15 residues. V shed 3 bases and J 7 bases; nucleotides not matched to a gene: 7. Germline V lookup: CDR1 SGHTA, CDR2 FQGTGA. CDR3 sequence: CASSFGLAGTNEQFF. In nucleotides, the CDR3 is TGTGCCAGCAGCTTCGGCCTAGCGGGAACAAATGAGCAGTTCTTC.

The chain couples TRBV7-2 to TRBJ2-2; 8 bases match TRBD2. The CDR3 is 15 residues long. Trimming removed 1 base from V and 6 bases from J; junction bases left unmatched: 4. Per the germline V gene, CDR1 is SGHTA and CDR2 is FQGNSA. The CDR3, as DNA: TGTGCCAGCAGCTTAGTTGGGACTAGAGCCGGGGAGCTGTTTTTT. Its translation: CASSLVGTRAGELFF.